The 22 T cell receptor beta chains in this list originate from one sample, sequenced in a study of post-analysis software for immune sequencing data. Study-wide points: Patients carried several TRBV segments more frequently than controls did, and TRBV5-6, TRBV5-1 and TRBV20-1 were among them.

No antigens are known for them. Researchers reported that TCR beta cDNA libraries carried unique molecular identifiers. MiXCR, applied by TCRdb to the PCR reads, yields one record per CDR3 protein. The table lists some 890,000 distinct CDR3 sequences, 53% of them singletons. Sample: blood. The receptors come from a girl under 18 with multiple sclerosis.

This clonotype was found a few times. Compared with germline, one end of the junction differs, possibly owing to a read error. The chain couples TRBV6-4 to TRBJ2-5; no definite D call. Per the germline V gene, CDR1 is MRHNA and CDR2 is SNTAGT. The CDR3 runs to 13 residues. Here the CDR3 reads CASSEGPQEAQYF. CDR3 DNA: TGTGCCAGCAGTGAAGGGCCCCAAGAGGCCCAGTACTTC.

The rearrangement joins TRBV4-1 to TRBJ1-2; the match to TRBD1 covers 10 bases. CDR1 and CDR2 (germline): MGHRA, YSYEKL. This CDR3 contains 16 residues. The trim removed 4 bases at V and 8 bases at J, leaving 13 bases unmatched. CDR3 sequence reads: CASSLEPGQGTAGYTF. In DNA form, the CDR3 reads TGCGCCAGCAGCCTAGAACCGGGACAGGGGACAGCCGGCTACACCTTC.

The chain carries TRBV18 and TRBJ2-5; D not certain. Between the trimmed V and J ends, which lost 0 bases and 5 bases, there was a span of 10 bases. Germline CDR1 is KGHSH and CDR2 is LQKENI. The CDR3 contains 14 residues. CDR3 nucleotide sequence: TGTGCCAGCTCACCACCCTGGTCCCGGGAGACCCAGTACTTC. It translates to CASSPPWSRETQYF.

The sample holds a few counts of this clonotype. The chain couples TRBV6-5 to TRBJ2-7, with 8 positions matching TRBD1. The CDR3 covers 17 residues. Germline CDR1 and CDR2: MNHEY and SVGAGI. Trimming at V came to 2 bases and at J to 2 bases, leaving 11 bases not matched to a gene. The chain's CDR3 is CASSYGRRRGLTYEQYF. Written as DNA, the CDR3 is TGTGCCAGCAGTTACGGTCGACGCAGGGGGCTGACCTACGAGCAGTACTTC.

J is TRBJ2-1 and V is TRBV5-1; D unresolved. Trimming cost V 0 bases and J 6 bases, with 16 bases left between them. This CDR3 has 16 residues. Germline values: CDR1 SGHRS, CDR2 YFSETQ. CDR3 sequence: CASSLEGWLVGNEQFF. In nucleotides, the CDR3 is TGCGCCAGCAGCTTGGAAGGTTGGCTAGTTGGCAATGAGCAGTTCTTC.

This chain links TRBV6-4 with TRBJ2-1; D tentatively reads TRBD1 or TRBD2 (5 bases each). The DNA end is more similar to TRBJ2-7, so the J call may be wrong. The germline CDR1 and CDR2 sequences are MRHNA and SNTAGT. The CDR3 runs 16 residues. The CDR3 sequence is CASSDSIQGDYNEQYF. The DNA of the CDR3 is TGTGCCAGCAGTGACTCGATCCAGGGCGACTACAATGAGCAGTACTTC.

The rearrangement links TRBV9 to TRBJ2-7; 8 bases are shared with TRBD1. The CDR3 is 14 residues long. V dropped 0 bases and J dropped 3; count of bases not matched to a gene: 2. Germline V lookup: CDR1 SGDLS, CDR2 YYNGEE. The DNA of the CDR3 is TGTGCCAGCAGCGTAGTAGACAGGGGCTACGAGCAGTACTTC. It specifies CASSVVDRGYEQYF. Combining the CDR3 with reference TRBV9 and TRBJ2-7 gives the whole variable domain DSGVTQTPKHLITATGQRVTLRCSPRSGDLSVYWYQQSLDQGLQFLIQYYNGEERAKGNILERFSAQQFPDLHSELNLSSLELGDSALYFCASSVVDRGYEQYFGPGTRLTVT.

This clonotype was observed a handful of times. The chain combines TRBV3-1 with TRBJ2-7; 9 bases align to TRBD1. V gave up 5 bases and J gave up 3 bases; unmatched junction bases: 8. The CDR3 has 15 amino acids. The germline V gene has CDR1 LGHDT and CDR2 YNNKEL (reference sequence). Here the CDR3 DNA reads TGTGCCAGCAGCGGGGACAGGGAAAACCTCTACGAGCAGTACTTC. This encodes CASSGDRENLYEQYF.

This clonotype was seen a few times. CDR3 amino acids: CASSVTWSGGANVLTF. The CDR3 DNA reads as TGTGCCAGCAGCGTTACTTGGTCGGGAGGGGCCAACGTCCTGACTTTC. This sequence joins TRBV9 and TRBJ2-6, with a tentative D call TRBD2 (5 bases). The CDR3 spans 16 residues. Germline CDR1 SGDLS, CDR2 YYNGEE. Trimming pared 2 bases from V and 4 bases from J, leaving 13 bases between. Together with reference TRBV9 and TRBJ2-6, the CDR3 gives the full variable domain: DSGVTQTPKHLITATGQRVTLRCSPRSGDLSVYWYQQSLDQGLQFLIQYYNGEERAKGNILERFSAQQFPDLHSELNLSSLELGDSALYFCASSVTWSGGANVLTFGAGSRLTVL.

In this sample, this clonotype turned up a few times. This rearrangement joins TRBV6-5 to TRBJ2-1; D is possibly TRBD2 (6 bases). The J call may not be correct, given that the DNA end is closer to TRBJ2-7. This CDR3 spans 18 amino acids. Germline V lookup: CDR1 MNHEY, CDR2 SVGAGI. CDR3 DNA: TGTGCCAGCAGTTACTCTAGCGGTGCAGCAGCGAGATACAATGAGCAGTACTTC. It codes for CASSYSSGAAARYNEQYF.

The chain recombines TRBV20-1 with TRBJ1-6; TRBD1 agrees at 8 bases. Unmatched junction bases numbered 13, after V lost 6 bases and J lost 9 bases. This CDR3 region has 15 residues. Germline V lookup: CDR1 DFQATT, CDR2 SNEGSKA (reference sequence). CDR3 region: CSALLTGDRGSPLHF. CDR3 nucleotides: TGCAGTGCCCTGCTGACGGGCGACAGGGGTTCACCCCTCCACTTT.

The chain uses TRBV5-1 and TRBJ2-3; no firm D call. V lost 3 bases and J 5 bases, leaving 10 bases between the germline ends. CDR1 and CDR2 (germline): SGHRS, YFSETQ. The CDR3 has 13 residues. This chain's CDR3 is CASSSQDQDTQYF. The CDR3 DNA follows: TGCGCCAGCAGCTCACAAGACCAAGATACGCAGTATTTT.

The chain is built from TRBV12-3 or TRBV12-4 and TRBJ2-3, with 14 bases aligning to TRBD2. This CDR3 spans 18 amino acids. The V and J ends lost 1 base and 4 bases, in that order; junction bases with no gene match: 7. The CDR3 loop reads CASSLGGTSGGRADTQYF. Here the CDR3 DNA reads TGTGCCAGCAGTTTAGGAGGGACTAGCGGGGGTCGGGCAGATACGCAGTATTTT.

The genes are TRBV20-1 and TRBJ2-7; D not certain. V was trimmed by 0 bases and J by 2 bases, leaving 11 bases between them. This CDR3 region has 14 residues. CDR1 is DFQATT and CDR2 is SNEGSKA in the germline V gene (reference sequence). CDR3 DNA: TGCAGTGCTAGAGATACAAGACACACCTACGAGCAGTACTTC. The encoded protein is CSARDTRHTYEQYF.

The CDR3 is CSAGRVPGEWETQYF. CDR3 bases: TGCAGCGCGGGACGGGTACCGGGGGAGTGGGAGACCCAGTACTTC. The genes are TRBV29-1 and TRBJ2-7; TRBD2 might be the D (6 bases). Near its end, the DNA agrees better with TRBJ2-5, so the J call may be wrong. From germline, CDR1 is SQVTM and CDR2 ANQGSEA. The CDR3 spans 15 residues.

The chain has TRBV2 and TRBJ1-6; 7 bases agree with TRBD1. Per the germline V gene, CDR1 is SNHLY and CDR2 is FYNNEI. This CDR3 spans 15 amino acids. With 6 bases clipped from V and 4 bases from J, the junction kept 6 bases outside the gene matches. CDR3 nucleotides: TGTGCCAGCAGAGCTATGGGACAGTATAATTCACCCCTCCACTTT. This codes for CASRAMGQYNSPLHF. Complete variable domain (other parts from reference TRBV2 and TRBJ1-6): EPEVTQTPSHQVTQMGQEVILRCVPISNHLYFYWYRQILGQKVEFLVSFYNNEISEKSEIFDDQFSVERPDGSNFTLKIRSTKLEDSAMYFCASRAMGQYNSPLHFGNGTRLTVT.

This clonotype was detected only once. The CDR3 sequence is CASMERSQETQYF. The CDR3 DNA reads TGTGCCAGCATGGAGAGGAGCCAAGAGACCCAGTACTTC. The V and J genes are TRBV2 and TRBJ2-5; D remains unclear. The CDR3 extends over 13 amino acids. V dropped 7 bases and J dropped 1 base, with 10 bases sitting between them. CDR1 SNHLY and CDR2 FYNNEI come from the germline V gene.

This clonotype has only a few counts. The CDR3 here is CSARDGQGSAYEQYF. The DNA for the CDR3 is TGCAGTGCCAGGGACGGACAGGGATCAGCCTACGAGCAGTACTTC. V gene TRBV20-1 combines with J gene TRBJ2-7; 8 bases line up with TRBD1. V trimming: 6 bases; J trimming: 2 bases; junction bases outside the gene matches: 12. Germline-derived CDR1 and CDR2 are DFQATT and SNEGSKA (reference sequence). This CDR3 has 15 residues.

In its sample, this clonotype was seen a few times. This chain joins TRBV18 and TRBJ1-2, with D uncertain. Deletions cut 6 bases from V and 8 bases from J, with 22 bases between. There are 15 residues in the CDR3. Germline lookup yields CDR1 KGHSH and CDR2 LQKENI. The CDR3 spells CASSRPGLRESGYTF. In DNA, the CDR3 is TGTGCCAGCTCTAGGCCGGGCCTAAGAGAGAGCGGCTACACCTTC.

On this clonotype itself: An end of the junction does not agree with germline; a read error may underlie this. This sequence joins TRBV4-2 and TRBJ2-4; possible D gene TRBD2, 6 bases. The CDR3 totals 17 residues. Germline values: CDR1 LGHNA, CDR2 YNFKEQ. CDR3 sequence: CASSQDAGPDSKNSQYF. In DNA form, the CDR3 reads TGTGCCAGCAGCCAAGATGCGGGGCCGGACTCCAAAAACAGTCAGTACTTC.

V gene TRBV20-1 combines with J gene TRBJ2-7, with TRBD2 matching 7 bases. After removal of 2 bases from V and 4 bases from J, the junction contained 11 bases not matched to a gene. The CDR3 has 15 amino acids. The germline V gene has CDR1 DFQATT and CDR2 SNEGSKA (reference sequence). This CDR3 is CSARKAGAPFYEQYF. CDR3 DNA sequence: TGCAGTGCTAGAAAGGCGGGAGCACCGTTTTACGAGCAGTACTTC.

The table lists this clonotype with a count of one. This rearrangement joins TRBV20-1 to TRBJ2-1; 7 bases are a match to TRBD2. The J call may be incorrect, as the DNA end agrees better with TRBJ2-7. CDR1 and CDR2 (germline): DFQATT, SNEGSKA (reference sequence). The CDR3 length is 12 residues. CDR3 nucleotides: TGCAGTGCTAGTCGGGGACTAAACGAGCAGTACTTC. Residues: CSASRGLNEQYF.